The clone carrying this TCR beta chain was counted a few times. The sample belongs to a study of blood T cell repertoires in COVID-19. Study overall: Acute-phase and convalescent COVID-19 samples originated in the United States, Italy and Spain.

Between the trimmed V and J ends, which lost 1 base and 4 bases, there was a span of 11 bases. This CDR3 contains 15 residues. CDR1 is SGHVS, CDR2 FQNEAQ, per germline. Profiled with immunoSEQ multiplex PCR; TCRdb holds only in-frame clones, not every one. The table records about 220,000 clones, about four fifths of them present only once. Material: PBMCs or T cells enriched from blood (not recorded which). The rearrangement links TRBV7-8 to TRBJ1-3, with D unclear. The receptor's source is a middle-aged woman who had been exposed to COVID-19. The DNA of the CDR3 is TGTGCCAGCAGCTTAGACTCGGGTCAAGGAAACACCATATATTTT. Protein sequence: CASSLDSGQGNTIYF. The variable domain in full, completed from reference TRBV7-8 and TRBJ1-3, reads GAGVSQSPRYKVAKRGQDVALRCDPISGHVSLFWYQQALGQGPEFLTYFQNEAQLDKSGLPSDRFFAERPEGSVSTLKIQRTQQEDSAVYLCASSLDSGQGNTIYFGEGSWLTVV.